Listed here are 13 T cell receptor beta chains from one sample, sequenced in a study of T cell responses to AZD1222 COVID-19 vaccine. Assay: immunoSEQ multiplex PCR; the TCRdb copy retains only in-frame clones and omits some. The repertoire consists of about 140,000 clones, with over 85% occurring once and the leading ten covering less than 0.95%. The sample was peripheral blood, taken on day 0 of MenACWY control vaccination. The receptor set was obtained from an adult in good health.

The chain recombines TRBV9 with TRBJ1-5; D call uncertain. This CDR3 has 14 amino acids. Germline V gene data show CDR1 as SGDLS and CDR2 as YYNGEE. V was trimmed by 1 base and J by 3 bases, leaving 8 bases between them. CDR3 DNA sequence: TGTGCCAGCAGCGTAAAACCGATCAATCAGCCCCAGCATTTT. As protein: CASSVKPINQPQHF.

V and J are TRBV7-9 and TRBJ1-3; possible D gene TRBD1, 5 bases. Germline V CDR1 and CDR2: SEHNR, FQNEAQ (reference sequence). The V end lost 5 bases, the J end lost 0 bases, and 14 bases lay between the germline ends. The CDR3 has 16 amino acids. The CDR3 sequence is CASSVDRRFSGNTIYF. CDR3 bases: TGTGCCAGCAGCGTAGACAGAAGGTTCTCTGGAAACACCATATATTTT.

The V and J genes are TRBV3-1 (or the pseudogene TRBV3-2) and TRBJ2-2, with no clear D. The CDR3 has 12 residues. The germline gives CDR1 LGHDT, CDR2 YNNKEL (reference sequence). V shed 3 bases and J shed 6 bases, with 5 bases lying between them. The DNA for the CDR3 is TGTGCCAGCAGCCAGGGCCCCGGGGAGCTGTTTTTT. Translated: CASSQGPGELFF.

This clone was detected only once. The rearrangement links TRBV9 to TRBJ1-2; TRBD1 matches 7 bases. Germline V CDR1 and CDR2: SGDLS, YYNGEE. This CDR3 has 15 residues. Trimming took 0 bases from V and 8 from J; bases not matched to a gene: 10. The CDR3 DNA reads TGTGCCAGCAGCGTAGACGGGCAGGGGGTTTACGGCTACACCTTC. Protein product: CASSVDGQGVYGYTF.

Remarks on this clone: Other DNA sequences in this sample translate to the same CDR3. CDR3 in amino acids: CASSEAGGPYGYTF. The CDR3 DNA is TGTGCCAGCAGTGAAGCCGGGGGCCCCTATGGCTACACCTTC. V usage is TRBV2 and J usage is TRBJ1-2; D may be TRBD1 (6 bases). V was shortened by 0 bases and J by 4 bases, with 9 bases between the two germline ends. Germline lookup yields CDR1 SNHLY and CDR2 FYNNEI. The CDR3 is 14 amino acids.

CDR3 sequence reads: CASSQDLAADYGYTF. The CDR3, as DNA: TGTGCCAGCAGCCAAGATCTTGCGGCCGACTATGGCTACACCTTC. The V gene is TRBV3-1 (or the pseudogene TRBV3-2), the J gene TRBJ1-2; D is undetermined. This CDR3 is built from 15 residues. V lost 0 bases and J 3 bases, leaving 11 bases between the germline ends. Per germline, CDR1 LGHDT and CDR2 YNNKEL (reference sequence).

The genes are TRBV14 and TRBJ2-6; perhaps TRBD1 as D (6 bases). V lost 3 bases and J 0 bases, leaving 15 bases between the germline ends. The CDR3 is 18 amino acids. Germline V gene sequence: CDR1 SGHDN, CDR2 FVKESK. The CDR3 bases are TGTGCCAGCAGCCACCCTACAGGGCCTAGCTCTGGGGCCAACGTCCTGACTTTC. It encodes CASSHPTGPSSGANVLTF.

The chain carries TRBV6-2 or TRBV6-3 and TRBJ2-3; D may be TRBD2 (6 bases). Germline V gene sequence: CDR1 MNHEY, CDR2 SVGEGT. V was clipped by 6 bases and J by 0 bases, with 13 bases between them. CDR3 length: 15 residues. The CDR3 is CASSGRRGSTDTQYF. The CDR3 region has the DNA TGTGCCAGCAGCGGAAGACGGGGGAGCACAGATACGCAGTATTTT.

The chain couples TRBV12-3 or TRBV12-4 to TRBJ1-1; no reliable D call. The CDR3 length is 13 residues. V lost 6 bases to trimming and J lost 4 bases, with 12 bases between them. The CDR3 region is CASSLRAGTEAFF. The DNA of the CDR3 is TGTGCCAGCAGCCTCCGGGCCGGCACTGAAGCTTTCTTT.

The chain couples TRBV20-1 to TRBJ1-2; 7 bases line up with TRBD1. The CDR3 covers 12 residues. Per the germline V gene, CDR1 is DFQATT and CDR2 is SNEGSKA (reference sequence). With 3 bases clipped from V and 4 bases from J, the junction kept 2 bases outside the gene matches. In DNA form, the CDR3 reads TGCAGTGCTAGTCGGGACAGCTATGGCTACACCTTC. Translation: CSASRDSYGYTF.

This clone was seen a handful of times. The genes are TRBV5-8 and TRBJ1-4; 8 nucleotides align to TRBD1. The CDR3 runs 19 residues. The ends lost 2 bases at V and 0 bases at J; junction bases unmatched: 12. Germline V gives CDR1 SGHTS, CDR2 YDEGEE. The CDR3 coding sequence is TGTGCCAGCAGCTTTGGCAGGGGGCCGGCTCTTGCAACTAATGAAAAACTGTTTTTT. This gives the protein CASSFGRGPALATNEKLFF. The full variable domain, its missing parts supplied by reference TRBV5-8 and TRBJ1-4, is EAGVTQSPTHLIKTRGQQATLRCSPISGHTSVYWYQQALGLGLQFLLWYDEGEERNRGNFPPRFSGRQFPNYSSELNVNALELEDSALYLCASSFGRGPALATNEKLFFGSGTQLSVL.

The chain joins TRBV24-1 to TRBJ2-3; 8 bases map to TRBD1. The junction had 3 bases not matched to a gene; V was cut back by 2 bases and J by 3 bases. CDR3 size: 15 residues. Per the germline V gene, CDR1 is KGHDR and CDR2 is SFDVKD. Written as DNA, the CDR3 is TGTGCCACCAGTGATTGGACAGGGATAACAGATACGCAGTATTTT. This sequence encodes CATSDWTGITDTQYF.

The gene calls are TRBV4-1 and TRBJ1-3; no firm D call. The germline CDR1 and CDR2 sequences are MGHRA and YSYEKL. This CDR3 spans 16 amino acids. Deletions cut 0 bases from V and 0 bases from J, with 9 bases between. Here the CDR3 DNA reads TGCGCCAGCAGCCAAGATGGCCTAGGCTCTGGAAACACCATATATTTT. This encodes CASSQDGLGSGNTIYF.